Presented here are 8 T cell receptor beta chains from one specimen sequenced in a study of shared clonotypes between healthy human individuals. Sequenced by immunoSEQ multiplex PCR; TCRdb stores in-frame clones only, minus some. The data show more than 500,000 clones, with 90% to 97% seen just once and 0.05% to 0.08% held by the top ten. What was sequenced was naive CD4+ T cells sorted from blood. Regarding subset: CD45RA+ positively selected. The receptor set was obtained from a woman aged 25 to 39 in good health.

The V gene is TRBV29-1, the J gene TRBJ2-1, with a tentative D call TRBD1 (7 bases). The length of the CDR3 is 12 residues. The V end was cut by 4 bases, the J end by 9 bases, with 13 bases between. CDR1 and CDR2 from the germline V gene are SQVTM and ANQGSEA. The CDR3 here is CSVGRGAGEQFF. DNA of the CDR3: TGCAGCGTTGGCAGGGGGGCGGGTGAGCAGTTCTTC.

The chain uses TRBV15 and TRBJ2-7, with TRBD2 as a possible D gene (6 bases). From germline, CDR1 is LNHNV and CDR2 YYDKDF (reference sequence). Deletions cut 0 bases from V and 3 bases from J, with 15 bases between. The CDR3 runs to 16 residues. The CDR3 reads CATSRDLGGPRYEQYF. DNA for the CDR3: TGTGCCACCAGCAGAGATCTCGGGGGTCCTCGCTACGAGCAGTACTTC.

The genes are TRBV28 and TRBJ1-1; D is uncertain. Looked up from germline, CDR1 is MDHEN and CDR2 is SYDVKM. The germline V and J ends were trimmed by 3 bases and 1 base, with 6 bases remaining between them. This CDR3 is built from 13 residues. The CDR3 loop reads CASSLRRNTEAFF. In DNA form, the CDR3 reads TGTGCCAGCAGTTTGCGCCGGAACACTGAAGCTTTCTTT.

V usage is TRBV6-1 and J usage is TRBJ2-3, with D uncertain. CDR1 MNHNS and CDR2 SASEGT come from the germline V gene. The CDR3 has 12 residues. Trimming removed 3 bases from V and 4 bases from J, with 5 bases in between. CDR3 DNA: TGTGCCAGCAGTGATGCTGCAGATACGCAGTATTTT. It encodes CASSDAADTQYF.

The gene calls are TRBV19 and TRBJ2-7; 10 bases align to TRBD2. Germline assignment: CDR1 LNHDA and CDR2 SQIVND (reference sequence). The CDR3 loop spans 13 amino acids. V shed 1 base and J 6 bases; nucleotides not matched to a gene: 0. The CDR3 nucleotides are TGTGCCAGTAGTATAGTAGCGGGAGGCGAGCAGTACTTC. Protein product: CASSIVAGGEQYF.

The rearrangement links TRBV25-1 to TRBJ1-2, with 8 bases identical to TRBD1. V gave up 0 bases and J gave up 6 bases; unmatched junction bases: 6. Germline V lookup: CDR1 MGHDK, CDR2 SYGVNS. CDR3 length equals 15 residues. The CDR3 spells CASSEYFAGGDGYTF. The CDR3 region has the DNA TGTGCCAGCAGTGAATATTTTGCAGGGGGCGATGGCTACACCTTC.

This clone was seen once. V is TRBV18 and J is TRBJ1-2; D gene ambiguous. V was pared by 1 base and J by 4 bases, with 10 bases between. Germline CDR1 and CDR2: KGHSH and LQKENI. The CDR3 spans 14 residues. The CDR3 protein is CASSPQEEAYGYTF. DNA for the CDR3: TGTGCCAGCTCACCACAGGAGGAGGCCTATGGCTACACCTTC.

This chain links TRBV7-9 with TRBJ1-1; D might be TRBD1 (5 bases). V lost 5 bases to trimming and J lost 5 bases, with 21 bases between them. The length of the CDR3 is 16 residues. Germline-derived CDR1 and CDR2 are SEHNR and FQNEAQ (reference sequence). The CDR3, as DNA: TGTGCCAGCAGCCCTATCCAGGGTGGGGTACGGACTGAAGCTTTCTTT. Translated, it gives CASSPIQGGVRTEAFF.